The entry below describes one TCR beta chain. These data are taken from a study of OX40 agonist ivuxolimab in advanced cancers. Data came from immunoSEQ multiplex PCR; TCRdb stores just in-frame clones and leaves some out. The table shows 72,000 or so clones, with roughly 80% occurring only once. V dropped 4 bases and J dropped 3; count of bases not matched to a gene: 3. Per the germline V gene, CDR1 is MNHEY and CDR2 is SMNVEV (reference sequence). The CDR3 contains 14 residues. The sample in question was CD4+ or CD8+ T cells sorted from blood, obtained in a trial of the OX40 agonist ivuxolimab. The chain recombines TRBV27 with TRBJ2-7, with TRBD1 identical over 10 bases. The source is an adult with an advanced solid tumor such as melanoma, head and neck, liver or kidney cancer. CDR3 DNA sequence: TGTGCCAGCAGTTCCGGGACAGGGGACTACGAGCAGTACTTC. Encoded protein: CASSSGTGDYEQYF.